A selection of T cell receptor beta chains follows, all from one sample in a study of blood T cell repertoires in COVID-19. Data came from immunoSEQ multiplex PCR; TCRdb stores just in-frame clones and leaves some out. Here the sample spans under 130,000 clones, roughly 80% being singletons. The sample comprised peripheral blood. The source of these receptors is a man aged 70-80 years with active or convalescent COVID-19. Both conserved end residues are part of each CDR3. D genes are given only for firm matches. Some rows mark clone size as missing; the rest say once, few, many or name a class of expanded clone.

TRBD1 TRBJ1-2 TRBV19 NA CASSPLGLGSLGVGGRNYGYTF TGTGCCAGTAGTCCTTTAGGCCTCGGCAGCCTTGGTGTAGGGGGCAGGAACTATGGCTACACCTTC
TRBD1 TRBJ1-1 TRBV28 NA CASSSPGTGVTEAFF TGTGCCAGCAGTTCGCCCGGGACAGGGGTCACTGAAGCTTTCTTT
TRBD2 TRBJ2-1 TRBV5-1 NA CASSLMGLARNEQFF TGCGCCAGCAGCTTGATGGGACTAGCACGCAATGAGCAGTTCTTC
TRBD1 TRBJ2-3 TRBV28 NA CASSPSGQGTDTQYF TGTGCCAGCAGCCCTTCGGGACAGGGCACAGATACGCAGTATTTT
TRBD2 TRBJ2-2 TRBV27 NA CASRNSLAGVAGELFF TGTGCCAGCAGGAATTCTTTAGCGGGAGTGGCCGGGGAGCTGTTTTTT
NA TRBJ1-6 TRBV4-2 NA CASSPRVGSYNSPLHF TGTGCCAGCAGCCCCAGGGTGGGGTCCTATAATTCACCCCTCCACTTT
TRBD2 TRBJ2-5 TRBV5-4 NA CASSLSGGVQETQYF TGTGCCAGCAGCTTAAGCGGGGGGGTCCAAGAGACCCAGTACTTC
TRBD1 TRBJ1-1 TRBV7-9 NA CASSSWDRSNTEAFF TGTGCCAGCAGCTCCTGGGACAGGTCGAACACTGAAGCTTTCTTT
NA TRBJ1-2 TRBV5-4 NA CASSAPGYDGYTF TGTGCCAGCAGCGCGCCAGGGTACGATGGCTACACCTTC
TRBD1 TRBJ1-1 TRBV30 NA CAWSGETGGPEAFF TGTGCCTGGAGTGGGGAGACAGGGGGACCTGAAGCTTTCTTT
NA TRBJ1-1 TRBV5-1 NA CASSARKSGTEAFF TGCGCCAGCAGCGCACGGAAGTCAGGGACTGAAGCTTTCTTT
TRBD2 TRBJ2-1 TRBV7-6 few CASSSGLAIYNEQFF TGTGCCAGCAGCTCGGGACTAGCGATATACAATGAGCAGTTCTTC
NA TRBJ1-6 TRBV12-2 NA CASRLVRGRANSPLHF TGTGCAAGTCGCCTGGTAAGGGGTAGGGCGAATTCACCCCTCCACTTT
NA TRBJ2-1 TRBV29-1 once CSVLDYRSYNEQFF TGCAGCGTTCTGGACTATCGGTCCTACAATGAGCAGTTCTTC
NA TRBJ1-2 TRBV6-1 NA CASSEMGGAYGYTF TGTGCCAGCAGTGAAATGGGGGGGGCCTATGGCTACACCTTC
NA TRBJ2-1 TRBV20-1 few CSASREVHEQFF TGCAGTGCTAGTCGAGAGGTCCATGAGCAGTTCTTC
NA TRBJ2-2 TRBV27 NA CASTSAPGLNTGELFF TGTGCCAGCACCTCCGCGCCGGGATTGAACACCGGGGAGCTGTTTTTT
TRBD2 TRBJ2-3 TRBV5-4 few CASSFVSGGADTQYF TGTGCCAGCAGCTTTGTGTCGGGGGGGGCAGATACGCAGTATTTT
NA TRBJ2-5 TRBV5-4 NA CASSPSPSREMKKTQYF TGTGCCAGCAGCCCTTCCCCATCAAGGGAGATGAAAAAGACCCAGTACTTC
NA TRBJ1-5 TRBV19 NA CASTLQLNQPQHF TGTGCCAGTACTCTACAGTTAAATCAGCCCCAGCATTTT
NA TRBJ1-1 TRBV9 NA CASSVKDSMNTEAFF TGTGCCAGCAGCGTTAAGGACAGCATGAACACTGAAGCTTTCTTT
NA TRBJ1-3 TRBV6-5 once CASTQSSGNTIYF TGTGCCAGCACCCAGTCCTCTGGAAACACCATATATTTT
NA TRBJ1-4 TRBV19 once CASTLTPDEKLFF TGTGCCAGTACCTTGACTCCGGATGAAAAACTGTTTTTT
NA TRBJ1-1 TRBV14 NA CASSQDRGRGTEAFF TGTGCCAGCAGCCAAGATAGAGGTCGGGGGACTGAAGCTTTCTTT
TRBD1 TRBJ2-2 TRBV28 NA CASSFPRDRPWAGELFF TGTGCCAGCAGTTTCCCCCGGGACAGGCCTTGGGCGGGGGAGCTGTTTTTT
NA TRBJ2-1 TRBV10-2 NA CASRGATYNEQFF TGCGCCAGCAGGGGGGCAACCTACAATGAGCAGTTCTTC
NA TRBJ2-7 TRBV3-1/TRBV3-2 NA CASSRDTYEQYF TGTGCCAGCAGCCGAGACACCTACGAGCAGTACTTC
TRBD2 TRBJ2-2 TRBV5-1 NA CASSYGLDRTGELFF TGCGCCAGCAGCTACGGACTAGATCGCACCGGGGAGCTGTTTTTT
TRBD1 TRBJ1-5 TRBV19 NA CASRRDRGLNQPQHF TGTGCCAGTAGACGGGACAGGGGACTCAATCAGCCCCAGCATTTT
NA TRBJ1-4 TRBV23-1 NA CATTTGMSGKLFF TGCGCCACTACAACAGGGATGTCTGGAAAACTGTTTTTT
TRBD1 TRBJ2-7 TRBV14 NA CASSRPGTGIYEQYF TGTGCCAGCAGCCGTCCTGGGACAGGGATCTACGAGCAGTACTTC
NA TRBJ1-2 TRBV12-2 few CASRLHHRDGYTF TGTGCAAGTCGCTTACACCACAGGGACGGCTACACCTTC
NA TRBJ2-7 TRBV27 NA CASSSKGGGHYEQYF TGTGCCAGCAGTTCCAAAGGAGGGGGCCACTACGAGCAGTACTTC
TRBD1 TRBJ1-4 TRBV3-1/TRBV3-2 NA CASSRTGGVKLFF TGTGCCAGCAGCAGGACAGGGGGCGTAAAACTGTTTTTT
NA TRBJ2-3 TRBV19 NA CALGGEDTQYF TGTGCCCTTGGCGGGGAGGATACGCAGTATTTT
TRBD2 TRBJ2-7 TRBV5-1 NA CASSFTSGRLYEQYF TGCGCCAGCAGCTTTACTAGCGGGAGGCTCTACGAGCAGTACTTC
NA TRBJ2-7 TRBV20-1 many CSAIRSYEQYF TGCAGTGCTATTCGTTCCTACGAGCAGTACTTC
TRBD1 TRBJ1-4 TRBV6-5 NA CASSITGAGEKLFF TGTGCCAGCAGTATCACAGGGGCGGGTGAAAAACTGTTTTTT
TRBD2 TRBJ2-3 TRBV7-3 once CASSLGLAALDTQYF TGTGCCAGCAGCTTAGGACTAGCGGCGTTGGATACGCAGTATTTT
TRBD1 TRBJ1-1 TRBV28 NA CASSLLQGGGTEAFF TGTGCCAGCAGTTTACTCCAGGGGGGCGGCACTGAAGCTTTCTTT
TRBD2 TRBJ2-1 TRBV7-8 NA CASSPSGGRSYNEQFF TGTGCCAGCAGCCCTTCTGGCGGGAGATCCTACAATGAGCAGTTCTTC
NA TRBJ1-1 TRBV6-5 few CASSYAYREGITEAFF TGTGCCAGCAGTTACGCCTACAGGGAGGGTATTACTGAAGCTTTCTTT
TRBD2 TRBJ2-4 TRBV29-1 NA CSVDGGTKNIQYF TGCAGCGTTGACGGGGGGACCAAAAACATTCAGTACTTC
NA TRBJ2-1 TRBV27 NA CASLEGGGAQYNEQFF TGTGCCAGCTTAGAGGGAGGAGGGGCCCAATACAATGAGCAGTTCTTC
NA TRBJ1-5 TRBV18 NA CASSLLQSNQPQHF TGTGCCAGCTCACTCCTCCAGAGCAATCAGCCCCAGCATTTT
NA TRBJ1-4 TRBV6-5 NA CASSLQENEKLFF TGTGCCAGCAGTCTACAGGAGAATGAAAAACTGTTTTTT
TRBD1 TRBJ2-5 TRBV6-5 NA CASTKGARGETQYF TGTGCCAGCACTAAGGGGGCGAGAGGAGAGACCCAGTACTTC
NA TRBJ2-7 TRBV28 NA CASSLLGRDEQYF TGTGCCAGCAGTTTATTGGGGCGCGATGAGCAGTACTTC
TRBD1 TRBJ1-3 TRBV30 NA CAWSLRGTGFKMDSGNTIYF TGTGCCTGGAGTCTAAGGGGGACAGGTTTCAAGATGGACTCTGGAAACACCATATATTTT
TRBD1 TRBJ2-5 TRBV6-6 NA CASRQTGGSETQYF TGTGCCAGCAGACAGACAGGGGGCAGCGAGACCCAGTACTTC
TRBD2 TRBJ2-1 TRBV5-1 few CASSLGPGTSGVNEQFF TGCGCCAGCAGCTTGGGTCCCGGGACTAGCGGGGTTAATGAGCAGTTCTTC
NA TRBJ2-5 TRBV5-1 NA CASSPGDPGAETQYF TGCGCCAGCAGCCCGGGGGATCCGGGAGCGGAGACCCAGTACTTC
NA TRBJ1-3 TRBV4-2 NA CASSQESTALSGNTIYF TGTGCCAGCAGCCAAGAGAGCACAGCTCTCTCTGGAAACACCATATATTTT
TRBD1 TRBJ2-2 TRBV24-1 NA CATKGTGKTGELFF TGTGCCACCAAGGGGACAGGGAAAACCGGGGAGCTGTTTTTT
NA TRBJ1-2 TRBV9 NA CASSPRPGFYGYTF TGTGCCAGCAGCCCGAGACCGGGTTTCTATGGCTACACCTTC
TRBD1 TRBJ2-5 TRBV5-1 NA CASSLPLQGQETQYF TGCGCCAGCAGCTTGCCGCTACAGGGGCAAGAGACCCAGTACTTC
TRBD2 TRBJ2-3 TRBV11-2 NA CASSLGFGGLAGPDTQYF TGTGCCAGCAGCTTAGGGTTTGGGGGACTAGCGGGCCCAGATACGCAGTATTTT
NA TRBJ1-5 TRBV2 NA CASRRDSNQPQHF TGTGCCAGCAGAAGAGATAGCAATCAGCCCCAGCATTTT
NA TRBJ2-3 TRBV5-1 NA CASSRTGFNTDTQYF TGCGCCAGCAGTCGCACAGGGTTTAACACAGATACGCAGTATTTT